The source of this T cell receptor (beta chain) is a study of early T cells in non-severe SARS-CoV-2 infection. Study summary: RNA in bulk from unsorted whole blood was sequenced, and chains were unpaired.

Study-wide points: VDJdb matching, biased toward anti-spike CD8 responses, missed private and CD4 specificities.

The V gene end was trimmed by 2 bases and the J gene end by 14 bases; junction bases not matched to a gene: 9. CDR1 is MNHEY and CDR2 is SVGEGT in the germline V gene. This CDR3 region has 14 residues. Unique molecular identifiers were added to individual cDNA molecules. Via MiXCR, TCRdb re-called the 5' RACE reads, giving one row per CDR3 protein. The sample includes tens of thousands of distinct CDR3 sequences, about 10% of them seen just once. This clonotype is classed as medium-sized (0.01 to 0.1%). Its specificity is unknown. Sequencing was done on a sample of whole blood. The chain couples TRBV6-2 or TRBV6-3 to TRBJ2-1; 10 nucleotides align to TRBD1. This clonotype originated in an adult who was a healthcare worker with PCR-confirmed SARS-CoV-2 infection or an uninfected control (not recorded which). CDR3 sequence reads: CASSYKTGGIGKFF. The CDR3 coding sequence is TGTGCCAGCAGTTACAAGACAGGGGGCATTGGAAAGTTCTTC.